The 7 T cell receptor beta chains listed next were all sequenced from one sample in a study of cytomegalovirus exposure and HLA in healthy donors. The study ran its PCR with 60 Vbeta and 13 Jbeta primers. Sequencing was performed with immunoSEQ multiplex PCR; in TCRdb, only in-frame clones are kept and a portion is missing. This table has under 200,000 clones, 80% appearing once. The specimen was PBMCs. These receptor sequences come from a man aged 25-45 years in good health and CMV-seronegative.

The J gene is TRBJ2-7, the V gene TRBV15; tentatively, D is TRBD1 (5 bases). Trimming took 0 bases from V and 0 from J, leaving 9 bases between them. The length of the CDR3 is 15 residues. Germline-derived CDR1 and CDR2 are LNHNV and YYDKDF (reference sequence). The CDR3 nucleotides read TGTGCCACCAGCAGAGAGGCAGGGTCCTCCTACGAGCAGTACTTC. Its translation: CATSREAGSSYEQYF.

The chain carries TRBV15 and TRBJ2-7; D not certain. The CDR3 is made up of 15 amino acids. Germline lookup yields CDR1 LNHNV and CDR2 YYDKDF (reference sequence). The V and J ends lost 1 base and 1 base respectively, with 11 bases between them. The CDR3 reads CATSRGRGSSYEQYF. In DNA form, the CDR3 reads TGTGCCACCAGCAGAGGCCGTGGCTCATCCTACGAGCAGTACTTC.

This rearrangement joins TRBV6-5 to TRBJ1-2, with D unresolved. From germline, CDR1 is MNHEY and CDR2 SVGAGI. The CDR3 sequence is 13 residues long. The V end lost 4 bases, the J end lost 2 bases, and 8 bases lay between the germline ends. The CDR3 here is CASSLTLNYGYTF. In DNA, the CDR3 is TGTGCCAGCAGTTTGACACTGAACTATGGCTACACCTTC.

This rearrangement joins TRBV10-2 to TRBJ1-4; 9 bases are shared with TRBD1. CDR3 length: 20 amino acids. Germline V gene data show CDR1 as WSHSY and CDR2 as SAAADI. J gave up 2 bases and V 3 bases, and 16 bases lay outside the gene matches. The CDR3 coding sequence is TGCGCCAGCAGTGACCGCAACAGGGGGCAAGAGGGTAGGACTAATGAAAAACTGTTTTTT. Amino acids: CASSDRNRGQEGRTNEKLFF.

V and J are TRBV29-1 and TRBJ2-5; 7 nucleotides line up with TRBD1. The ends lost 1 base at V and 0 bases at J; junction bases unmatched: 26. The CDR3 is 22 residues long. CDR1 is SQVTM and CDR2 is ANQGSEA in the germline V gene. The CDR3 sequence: CSVEVLFLWLDRVNLYQETQYF. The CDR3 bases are TGCAGCGTTGAAGTTCTATTTTTGTGGCTCGACAGGGTAAACTTGTACCAAGAGACCCAGTACTTC. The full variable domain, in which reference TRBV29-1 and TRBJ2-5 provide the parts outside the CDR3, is SAVISQKPSRDICQRGTSLTIQCQVDSQVTMMFWYRQQPGQSLTLIATANQGSEATYESGFVIDKFPISRPNLTFSTLTVSNMSPEDSSIYLCSVEVLFLWLDRVNLYQETQYFGPGTRLLVL.

Here the CDR3 reads CASSSTGGESPLHF. The CDR3 DNA reads as TGCGCCAGCAGCTCGACAGGGGGCGAATCACCCCTCCACTTT. The chain recombines TRBV5-1 with TRBJ1-6; 10 bases match TRBD1. This CDR3 is 14 amino acids long. Per the germline V gene, CDR1 is SGHRS and CDR2 is YFSETQ. Unmatched junction bases numbered 4, after V lost 3 bases and J lost 10 bases. Looking up the rest from reference TRBV5-1 and TRBJ1-6 gives the full variable domain: KAGVTQTPRYLIKTRGQQVTLSCSPISGHRSVSWYQQTPGQGLQFLFEYFSETQRNKGNFPGRFSGRQFSNSRSEMNVSTLELGDSALYLCASSSTGGESPLHFGNGTRLTVT.

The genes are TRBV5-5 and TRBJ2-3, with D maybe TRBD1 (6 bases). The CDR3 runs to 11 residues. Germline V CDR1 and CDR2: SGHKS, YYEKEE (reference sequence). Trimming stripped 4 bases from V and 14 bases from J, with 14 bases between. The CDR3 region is CASSPQGRRYF. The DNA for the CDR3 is TGTGCCAGCAGCCCCCAGGGGCGCCGGTATTTT.